Sequencing of this T cell receptor (beta chain) was carried out in a study of CD8+CD57+ T cells in acquired aplastic anemia. CD8+CD57+ cell expansion had been shown by flow cytometry in patients chosen for sequencing. The template for TCR beta VDJ and CDR3 sequence profiling was genomic DNA. MiXCR, applied by TCRdb to the reads, yields one record per CDR3 protein. The sample carries fewer than 250,000 distinct CDR3 sequences, around 46% recorded once. Sequencing input: sorted CD4+, CD8+, or CD8+CD57+ T cells (not recorded which) from PBMCs. The receptor comes from a human donor with aplastic anemia.

CDR3 nucleotide sequence: TGTGCCATCAGCCCCGGCTCGGAAGGGACTGCTACGCAGTATTTT. Translating it yields CAISPGSEGTATQYF. The V call is TRBV10-3, the J call TRBJ2-3; D possibly corresponds to TRBD2 (6 bases). The CDR3 has 15 residues. From germline, CDR1 is ENHRY and CDR2 SYGVKD. V was pared by 6 bases and J by 8 bases, with 21 bases between.